This TCR beta chain was captured by sequencing in a study of CD4+ T cells in melanoma. Sequencing used immunoSEQ multiplex PCR; TCRdb keeps in-frame clones, though not all of them. The sample consists of fewer than 15,000 clones, roughly 60% of them appearing once. Trimming took 7 bases from V and 10 from J, leaving 5 bases between them. The CDR3 is 8 amino acids. Germline V lookup: CDR1 DFQATT, CDR2 SNEGSKA (reference sequence). Sequencing used cells from a culture (not recorded whether cultured in vitro). The TCR originated in a human donor with melanoma. V and J are TRBV20-1 and TRBJ2-1; D unclear. This chain's CDR3 is CSVAEQFF. CDR3 sequence (DNA): TGCAGTGTGGCGGAGCAGTTCTTC.